Each of the 23 T cell receptor beta chains below was sequenced from the same sample in a study of blood T cells in healthy people across ages. PCR was performed a second time for 7 to 11 cycles using a sample-barcoded 5' primer and a J-beta primer mix. In TCRdb, the 5' RACE reads were re-called with MiXCR into one record per CDR3 protein. The sample includes about 1.8 million distinct CDR3 sequences, roughly 50% of them seen just once. Sequenced input: blood. Source of these receptors: a woman aged 40 to 50 in good health.

The chain is built from TRBV20-1 and TRBJ2-3, with D perhaps matching TRBD2 (6 bases). There are 14 residues in the CDR3. The V and J ends lost 3 bases and 0 bases respectively, with 10 bases between them. Germline assignment: CDR1 DFQATT and CDR2 SNEGSKA (reference sequence). The DNA for the CDR3 is TGCAGTGCTAGTAAGCGGGCAAGCACAGATACGCAGTATTTT. This encodes CSASKRASTDTQYF.

J is TRBJ1-2 and V is TRBV6-2 or TRBV6-3, with D unresolved. V lost 7 bases to trimming and J lost 0 bases, with 12 bases between them. The CDR3 totals 14 residues. Germline V CDR1 and CDR2: MNHEY, SVGEGT. The CDR3 DNA reads TGTGCCAGCATCCAAGCGGGCGCTAACTATGGCTACACCTTC. Translating it yields CASIQAGANYGYTF.

This clonotype was seen more than once but under ten times. The chain uses TRBV7-9 and TRBJ2-7; D gene uncertain. The CDR3 is 17 residues long. Between the trimmed V and J ends, which lost 4 bases and 0 bases, there was a span of 19 bases. Germline V gene lookup returns CDR1 SEHNR and CDR2 FQNEAQ (reference sequence). The CDR3 coding sequence is TGTGCCAGCAGCTCAATAGTCGGGCCAAGGAGCTCCTACGAGCAGTACTTC. This gives the protein CASSSIVGPRSSYEQYF.

This chain joins TRBV15 and TRBJ2-3; 12 nucleotides line up with TRBD2. CDR3 length: 20 residues. V gave up 4 bases and J gave up 0 bases; unmatched junction bases: 14. Germline assignment: CDR1 LNHNV and CDR2 YYDKDF (reference sequence). The chain's CDR3 is CATSTTRGTSGRSSTDTQYF. DNA of the CDR3: TGTGCCACCAGCACCACAAGAGGGACTAGCGGGCGTTCTAGCACAGATACGCAGTATTTT.

This clonotype was seen more than once but under ten times. The chain combines TRBV9 with TRBJ2-5; the match to TRBD2 covers 9 bases. The CDR3 spans 14 residues. Germline assignment: CDR1 SGDLS and CDR2 YYNGEE. V lost 3 bases and J lost 4; bases outside the gene matches: 4. The CDR3 loop is CASSASGVVETQYF. The CDR3 bases are TGTGCCAGCAGCGCTAGCGGGGTGGTAGAGACCCAGTACTTC.

V gene TRBV7-9 combines with J gene TRBJ2-5, with 13 positions matching TRBD2. The DNA end is a closer match to TRBJ2-7, so the J assignment may be wrong. The CDR3 sequence is 15 residues long. Germline values: CDR1 SEHNR, CDR2 FQNEAQ (reference sequence). DNA of the CDR3: TGTGCCAGCAGCTTGACTAGCGGGGGGCGTAGCGAGCAGTACTTC. This codes for CASSLTSGGRSEQYF.

The chain links TRBV6-1 to TRBJ2-7; D not certain. The V end was cut by 5 bases, the J end by 0 bases, with 14 bases between. Germline V gives CDR1 MNHNS, CDR2 SASEGT. The CDR3 totals 15 residues. CDR3 bases: TGTGCCAGCAGTTGGCTCGACATTGGCTCCTACGAGCAGTACTTC. It yields the protein CASSWLDIGSYEQYF.

This chain connects TRBV5-6 to TRBJ1-2, with D possibly being TRBD1 (5 bases). Between the trimmed V and J ends, which lost 2 bases and 0 bases, there was a span of 14 bases. The germline V gene has CDR1 SGHDT and CDR2 YYEEEE. The CDR3 is 16 residues long. CDR3 loop: CASSLIRGLTNYGYTF. As DNA, the CDR3 is TGTGCCAGCAGCTTAATAAGGGGATTGACTAACTATGGCTACACCTTC.

The rearrangement joins TRBV6-1 to TRBJ2-1; tentative D call: TRBD1 (7 bases). Germline values: CDR1 MNHNS, CDR2 SASEGT. Trimming took off 7 bases at V and 4 bases at J, with 17 bases between the two ends. The CDR3 contains 15 residues. The CDR3, as DNA: TGTGCCAGCAATTATGCGGGACAGCGGTACAATGAGCAGTTCTTC. It is translated as CASNYAGQRYNEQFF.

This chain joins TRBV20-1 and TRBJ1-6; possible D gene TRBD1, 5 bases. V was pared by 3 bases and J by 5 bases, with 11 bases between. CDR3 length: 14 amino acids. The germline V gene encodes CDR1 DFQATT and CDR2 SNEGSKA (reference sequence). For the CDR3, the DNA is TGCAGTGCTAGCGACGACAGTAATAATTCACCCCTCCACTTT. Encoded protein: CSASDDSNNSPLHF.

The CDR3 sequence: CASSQQGALGYTF. CDR3 coding DNA: TGTGCCAGCAGCCAACAGGGGGCGCTTGGCTACACCTTC. This sequence joins TRBV7-3 and TRBJ1-2, with 9 positions matching TRBD1. Germline CDR1 is SGHTA and CDR2 is FQGTGA. This CDR3 region has 13 residues. J was trimmed by 7 bases and V by 5 bases; bases with no gene match: 5.

This clonotype has a handful of counts. The J gene is TRBJ2-1, the V gene TRBV7-3; 11 bases map to TRBD2. The CDR3 sequence is 15 residues long. CDR1 is SGHTA, CDR2 FQGTGA, per germline. The J segment lost 11 bases and the V segment lost 5 bases, leaving 11 bases of the junction unmatched. The chain's CDR3 is CASSPRTSGYDKQFF. In DNA form, the CDR3 reads TGTGCCAGCAGCCCACGGACTAGCGGGTATGATAAGCAGTTCTTC.

This chain uses TRBV7-6 with TRBJ2-1, with TRBD2 matching over 7 bases. With 1 base clipped from V and 0 bases from J, the junction kept 6 bases outside the gene matches. The length of the CDR3 is 17 residues. Germline CDR1 and CDR2: SGHVS and FNYEAQ. DNA for the CDR3: TGTGCCAGCAGCTTAGGCTTTGGCGGGAGCTCCTACAATGAGCAGTTCTTC. The encoded protein is CASSLGFGGSSYNEQFF.

The chain links TRBV7-2 to TRBJ2-5; the match to TRBD2 covers 10 bases. Trimming at V came to 5 bases and at J to 5 bases, leaving 8 bases not matched to a gene. The CDR3 has 15 residues. Germline V gene data show CDR1 as SGHTA and CDR2 as FQGNSA. The CDR3 DNA reads as TGTGCCAGCAGCCACCAGCGGGGGGGTGGGGAGACCCAGTACTTC. Its translation is CASSHQRGGGETQYF.

This clonotype appeared once. The chain carries TRBV2 and TRBJ2-3; 9 bases match TRBD2. The germline V gene encodes CDR1 SNHLY and CDR2 FYNNEI. The V gene end was trimmed by 4 bases and the J gene end by 4 bases; junction bases not matched to a gene: 9. The CDR3 totals 16 residues. DNA for the CDR3: TGTGCCAGCAGTGGGTGGACTAGCGCCACGGCAGATACGCAGTATTTT. Translating it yields CASSGWTSATADTQYF.

The chain is built from TRBV6-5 and TRBJ2-1; TRBD1 matches 7 bases. The CDR3 extends over 15 amino acids. Germline V lookup: CDR1 MNHEY, CDR2 SVGAGI. Trimming at V came to 6 bases and at J to 0 bases, leaving 5 bases not matched to a gene. The CDR3 region is CASRKQGSSYNEQFF. As DNA, the CDR3 is TGTGCCAGCAGAAAACAGGGGAGCTCCTACAATGAGCAGTTCTTC.

The CDR3 DNA reads as TGCGCCAGCAGCCCTCAAGGACAGGGCGGAGAGACCCAGTACTTC. Translation: CASSPQGQGGETQYF. V and J are TRBV4-3 and TRBJ2-5; TRBD1 agrees at 8 bases. The ends lost 4 bases at V and 4 bases at J; junction bases unmatched: 8. Germline CDR1 reads LGHNA; CDR2 reads YSLEER. The CDR3 is 15 residues long.

The rearrangement links TRBV20-1 to TRBJ2-3; 8 bases agree with TRBD1. The CDR3 sequence is 14 residues long. Germline-derived CDR1 and CDR2 are DFQATT and SNEGSKA (reference sequence). J gave up 6 bases and V 6 bases, and 11 bases lay outside the gene matches. The CDR3: CSAKGQGTWDTQYF. CDR3 sequence (DNA): TGCAGTGCCAAAGGACAGGGCACTTGGGATACGCAGTATTTT.

The chain recombines TRBV29-1 with TRBJ1-2; D not resolved. Germline assignment: CDR1 SQVTM and CDR2 ANQGSEA. The CDR3 is made up of 12 amino acids. The germline V and J ends were trimmed by 6 bases and 0 bases, with 8 bases remaining between them. CDR3 sequence: CSVLNTNYGYTF. The CDR3 DNA follows: TGCAGCGTATTAAATACTAACTATGGCTACACCTTC. The full variable domain, rest sourced from reference TRBV29-1 and TRBJ1-2, is SAVISQKPSRDICQRGTSLTIQCQVDSQVTMMFWYRQQPGQSLTLIATANQGSEATYESGFVIDKFPISRPNLTFSTLTVSNMSPEDSSIYLCSVLNTNYGYTFGSGTRLTVV.

The chain couples TRBV9 to TRBJ1-2; 7 bases line up with TRBD1. From germline, CDR1 is SGDLS and CDR2 YYNGEE. The CDR3 loop spans 13 amino acids. Germline trimming cut 3 bases from V and 8 bases from J; bases unmatched to any gene: 7. Written as DNA, the CDR3 is TGTGCCAGCAGCGCCCTACAGGGGAGCGGCTACACCTTC. Protein sequence: CASSALQGSGYTF.

This clonotype occurred a few times. The chain employs TRBV29-1 and TRBJ2-7; tentative D call: TRBD1 (6 bases). The germline gives CDR1 SQVTM, CDR2 ANQGSEA. This CDR3 is 12 amino acids long. The V and J ends lost 4 bases and 6 bases respectively, with 13 bases between them. CDR3 coding DNA: TGCAGCGTTGGGACAGTCCCCCCCGAGCAGTACTTC. Its translation: CSVGTVPPEQYF.

The V call is TRBV4-1, the J call TRBJ2-7; 9 bases match TRBD1. The DNA end favors TRBJ2-1, so the J call may be wrong. Germline loops: CDR1 MGHRA, CDR2 YSYEKL. The CDR3 has 17 residues. In DNA form, the CDR3 reads TGCGCCAGCAGCCACGCACGGGACAGGGTGGTTTGGAATGAGCAGTTCTTC. It encodes CASSHARDRVVWNEQFF.

The V gene is TRBV6-2 or TRBV6-3, the J gene TRBJ2-1, with 8 nucleotides matching TRBD2. Germline V lookup: CDR1 MNHEY, CDR2 SVGEGT. The CDR3 has 18 amino acids. J was trimmed by 2 bases and V by 0 bases; bases with no gene match: 9. The CDR3 spells CASSYSSLAGPTYNEQFF. The CDR3 nucleotides read TGTGCCAGCAGTTACTCATCTCTAGCGGGCCCAACCTACAATGAGCAGTTCTTC.